This T cell receptor beta chain was obtained from a study of shared clonotypes between healthy human individuals. Study-wide results and limits: The sharing of approximately 4.6% of naive CD4 clonotypes was seen across several donors.

A remark on this clone: Its target is not known.

Sequencing used immunoSEQ multiplex PCR; TCRdb keeps in-frame clones, though not all of them. This table has 150,000 to 200,000 clones, 85% to 95% appearing once. Germline CDR1 and CDR2: SGHAT and FQNNGV. This CDR3 contains 12 residues. The V gene lost 5 bases and the J gene lost 8 bases, with 13 bases spanning the gap. V gene TRBV11-2 combines with J gene TRBJ2-7; tentative D call: TRBD1 (5 bases). Source material: naive CD4+ T cells sorted from blood. Documented subset: CD45RA+ positively selected. This receptor was taken from a woman in her thirties in good health. CDR3 loop: CASSLPTEKQYF. The CDR3, as DNA: TGTGCCAGCAGCCTCCCGACAGAAAAGCAGTACTTC.